A single sample is the source of the 2 T cell receptor beta chains below, sequenced in a study of PD-1 blockade in classical Hodgkin lymphoma. This table comes from immunoSEQ multiplex PCR, and its TCRdb copy is limited to in-frame clones, with some not included. The table has 20,000 to 25,000 clones, approximately 70% seen once. Stated time point: cycle 4 day 1 (C4D1), after less than 7 weeks of nivolumab. Every patient experienced relapse after autologous stem cell transplantation, and brentuximab vedotin exposure varied. Thawed PBMCs yielded CD4+ T cells through magnetic negative selection. The starting material was CD4+ T cells from blood, obtained before the fourth cycle of nivolumab. Receptor source: a human donor with classical Hodgkin lymphoma.

The J gene is TRBJ2-7, the V gene TRBV7-9, with D tentatively TRBD1 or TRBD2 (5 bases each). Trimming cost V 3 bases and J 3 bases, with 9 bases left between them. CDR1 SEHNR and CDR2 FQNEAQ come from the germline V gene (reference sequence). This CDR3 is built from 13 residues. The CDR3 reads CASSFTGRYEQYF. CDR3 in DNA: TGTGCCAGCAGCTTTACGGGGCGCTACGAGCAGTACTTC. Combining the CDR3 with reference TRBV7-9 and TRBJ2-7 gives the whole variable domain DTGVSQNPRHKITKRGQNVTFRCDPISEHNRLYWYRQTLGQGPEFLTYFQNEAQLEKSRLLSDRFSAERPKGSFSTLEIQRTEQGDSAMYLCASSFTGRYEQYFGPGTRLTVT.

This clone was counted once. The chain couples TRBV5-1 to TRBJ2-7; 11 bases align to TRBD1. The ends lost 0 bases at V and 0 bases at J; junction bases unmatched: 5. The CDR3 is 17 residues long. Germline values: CDR1 SGHRS, CDR2 YFSETQ. The CDR3 reads CASSLGTGGLSSYEQYF. In DNA form, the CDR3 reads TGCGCCAGCAGCTTGGGGACAGGGGGCCTTAGCTCCTACGAGCAGTACTTC.